The T cell receptor beta chain under discussion was sequenced for a study of blood T cell repertoires in COVID-19. About the research overall: PBMCs, B-cell-depleted T cells, or T cells provided the cDNA or gDNA that made up the material.

V was clipped by 0 bases and J by 8 bases, with 14 bases between them. The CDR3 runs to 15 residues. From germline, CDR1 is ENHRY and CDR2 SYGVKD. In the original analysis: By means of reference gene primer amplification, nucleated cell counts were estimated. Method: immunoSEQ multiplex PCR; TCRdb's copy keeps in-frame clones and lacks some. V, J and clone size are those of that table, while D and trimming were read from the DNA. In the table there are around 60,000 clones, around nine tenths of which are singletons. The receptor comes from an elderly woman with active COVID-19. The chain uses TRBV10-3 and TRBJ2-1; perhaps TRBD2 as D (5 bases). Sequences were obtained from peripheral blood. In nucleotides, the CDR3 is TGTGCCATCAGTGAGTCGTCTAGCATCCCCCATGAGCAGTTCTTC. It translates to CAISESSSIPHEQFF.